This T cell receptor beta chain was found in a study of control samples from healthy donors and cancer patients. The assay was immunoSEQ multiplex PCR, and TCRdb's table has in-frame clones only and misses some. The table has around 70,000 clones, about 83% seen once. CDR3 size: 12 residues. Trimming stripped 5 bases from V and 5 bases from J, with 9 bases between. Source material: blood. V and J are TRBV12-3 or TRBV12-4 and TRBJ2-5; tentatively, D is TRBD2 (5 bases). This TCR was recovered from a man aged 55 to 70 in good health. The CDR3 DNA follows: TGTGCCAGCAGTCCTCAGCGGGAGACCCAGTACTTC. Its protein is CASSPQRETQYF.